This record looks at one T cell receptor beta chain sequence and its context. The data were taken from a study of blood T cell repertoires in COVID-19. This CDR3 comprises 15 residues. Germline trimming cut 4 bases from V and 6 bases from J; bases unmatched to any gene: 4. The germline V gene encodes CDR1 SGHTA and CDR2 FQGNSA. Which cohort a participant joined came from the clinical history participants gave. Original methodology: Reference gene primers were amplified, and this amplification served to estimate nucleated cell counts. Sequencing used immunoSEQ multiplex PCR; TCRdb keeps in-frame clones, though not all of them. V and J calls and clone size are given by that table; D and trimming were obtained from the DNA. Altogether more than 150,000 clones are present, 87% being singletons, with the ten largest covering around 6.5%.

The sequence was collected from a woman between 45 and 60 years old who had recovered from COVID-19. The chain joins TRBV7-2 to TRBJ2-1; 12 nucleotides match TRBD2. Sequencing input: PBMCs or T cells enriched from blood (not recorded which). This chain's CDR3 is CASSSGLAGLNEQFF. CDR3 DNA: TGTGCCAGCAGCTCGGGACTAGCGGGCCTCAATGAGCAGTTCTTC.